These 27 T cell receptor beta chains share one sample of origin, sequenced in a study of a mutant IDH1 vaccine in newly diagnosed glioma (dated by TCRdb to about 2021). Library construction relied on the immunoSEQ multiplex PCR assay. TCRdb mirrors the immuneACCESS table, restricted to in-frame sequences. Some clones are absent from its copies; in checked studies, under half trace to an unresolved V gene, and the reason for the others is unknown. Recorded for this sample are around 53,000 clones; about nine tenths of them occurred a single time. 2% to 3% of the sample lies in the top ten. Per the publication, the time point label means: baseline, week 1 (first vaccination visit). Reading the label with the study, this specimen's treatment or condition is: pre-vaccination baseline after standard-of-care therapy. The sample here was PBMCs, taken from a glioma patient treated with radiotherapy, temozolomide or both. The origin of the receptors is a man in his forties with glioma.

The rearrangement joins TRBV7-8 to TRBJ2-1, with 8 bases that match TRBD1. The V segment lost 2 bases and the J segment 9 bases; nucleotides outside the gene matches: 12. This CDR3 contains 16 residues. Per the germline V gene, CDR1 is SGHVS and CDR2 is FQNEAQ. The DNA for the CDR3 is TGTGCCAGCAGCTTACCGTCACAGGGGGTGTGGGGTGAGCAGTTCTTC. Residues: CASSLPSQGVWGEQFF.

The count of this clone is one. J is TRBJ2-7 and V is TRBV5-5; maybe TRBD1 (6 bases). Trimming removed 1 base from V and 3 bases from J, with 17 bases in between. The CDR3 consists of 16 residues. Germline V gene sequence: CDR1 SGHKS, CDR2 YYEKEE (reference sequence). The DNA for the CDR3 is TGTGCCAGCAGCTTGAGGGGGTCAGGGGCTGACTACGAGCAGTACTTC. This codes for CASSLRGSGADYEQYF.

The chain recombines TRBV14 with TRBJ1-3, with D tentatively TRBD1 (5 bases). CDR1 SGHDN and CDR2 FVKESK come from the germline V gene. Trimming cost V 2 bases and J 0 bases, with 11 bases left between them. This CDR3 spans 16 amino acids. The CDR3 spells CASSQFQGVSGNTIYF. CDR3 coding DNA: TGTGCCAGCAGCCAATTTCAGGGCGTCTCTGGAAACACCATATATTTT.

V is TRBV5-4 and J is TRBJ1-1; 8 bases line up with TRBD1. The ends lost 4 bases at V and 4 bases at J; junction bases unmatched: 6. Germline CDR1 SGHNT, CDR2 YYREEE (reference sequence). The length of the CDR3 is 14 residues. The CDR3 DNA reads as TGTGCCAGCAGCATTTGGACAGGGAGCACTGAAGCTTTCTTT. Translated, it gives CASSIWTGSTEAFF.

V usage is TRBV5-1 and J usage is TRBJ2-1; a possible D gene is TRBD1 (5 bases). The CDR3 has 14 amino acids. V was trimmed by 0 bases and J by 5 bases, leaving 9 bases between them. Per germline, CDR1 SGHRS and CDR2 YFSETQ. CDR3 sequence reads: CASSLEGQDNEQFF. The DNA of the CDR3 is TGCGCCAGCAGCTTGGAGGGGCAGGACAATGAGCAGTTCTTC.

The CDR3 region is CASSITDAASGNTIYF. The CDR3 DNA follows: TGCGCCAGCAGCATAACGGACGCAGCCTCTGGAAACACCATATATTTT. The chain combines TRBV4-1 with TRBJ1-3; D gene unclear. The CDR3 spans 16 residues. Trimming left V 5 bases short and J 0 bases short, with 14 bases between. The germline V gene has CDR1 MGHRA and CDR2 YSYEKL.

This chain links TRBV2 with TRBJ2-7; the match to TRBD2 covers 10 bases. The CDR3 spans 15 residues. After removal of 6 bases from V and 5 bases from J, the junction contained 10 bases not matched to a gene. The germline CDR1 and CDR2 sequences are SNHLY and FYNNEI. This CDR3 is CASRESGLASNEQYF. CDR3 bases: TGTGCCAGCAGGGAATCGGGACTAGCGAGCAACGAGCAGTACTTC.

The CDR3 protein is CARRNFRLVDEQFF. The CDR3 DNA is TGTGCCAGACGGAATTTTAGGTTGGTGGATGAGCAGTTCTTC. V gene TRBV5-3 combines with J gene TRBJ2-1; D gene unclear. TRBV5-3 is designated an ORF whose function remains uncertain. V lost 7 bases and J 8 bases, leaving 19 bases between the germline ends. The CDR3 is 14 amino acids.

The rearrangement joins TRBV23-1 to TRBJ1-3; D is undetermined. TRBV23-1 belongs to the ORF category, with a function that is uncertain. V shed 3 bases and J shed 0 bases, with 9 bases lying between them. The CDR3 totals 15 residues. The CDR3 DNA sequence: TGCGCCAGCAGTCAGCGGGCCTTCTCTGGAAACACCATATATTTT. Its translation: CASSQRAFSGNTIYF.

This chain uses TRBV7-2 with TRBJ1-5; D gene ambiguous. The CDR3 covers 15 residues. The V gene's germline CDR1 is SGHTA and CDR2 FQGNSA. Trimming took off 1 base at V and 4 bases at J, with 11 bases between the two ends. CDR3 bases: TGTGCCAGCAGCTTAGGATACATTGGGAATCAGCCCCAGCATTTT. Its translation is CASSLGYIGNQPQHF.

V gene TRBV7-9 combines with J gene TRBJ1-2; D not resolved. Germline V gene lookup returns CDR1 SEHNR and CDR2 FQNEAQ (reference sequence). This CDR3 is built from 13 residues. V lost 2 bases, J lost 0 bases, and 4 bases lay in between. The CDR3: CASSLRSNYGYTF. CDR3 in DNA: TGTGCCAGCAGCTTACGGTCTAACTATGGCTACACCTTC. The full variable domain, completed using reference TRBV7-9 and TRBJ1-2, is DTGVSQNPRHKITKRGQNVTFRCDPISEHNRLYWYRQTLGQGPEFLTYFQNEAQLEKSRLLSDRFSAERPKGSFSTLEIQRTEQGDSAMYLCASSLRSNYGYTFGSGTRLTVV.

The rearrangement joins TRBV27 to TRBJ2-1, with 9 positions matching TRBD1. From germline, CDR1 is MNHEY and CDR2 SMNVEV (reference sequence). With 6 bases clipped from V and 7 bases from J, the junction kept 10 bases outside the gene matches. This CDR3 is built from 15 residues. The CDR3 bases are TGTGCCAGCAGCAGACCGGGACAGGGAACGAATGAGCAGTTCTTC. Amino acid sequence: CASSRPGQGTNEQFF.

The table lists this clone with a few counts. J is TRBJ1-1 and V is TRBV11-2; D is undetermined. The germline V gene has CDR1 SGHAT and CDR2 FQNNGV. The CDR3 totals 14 residues. Trimming pared 5 bases from V and 1 base from J, leaving 11 bases between. The CDR3, as DNA: TGTGCCAGCAGCCCGCCCAATCAGAACACTGAAGCTTTCTTT. Its protein is CASSPPNQNTEAFF.

In its sample, this clone was seen a few times. The chain couples TRBV9 to TRBJ1-1; no clear D. V dropped 0 bases and J dropped 4 bases, with 16 bases sitting between them. The CDR3 extends over 16 amino acids. CDR1 is SGDLS and CDR2 is YYNGEE in the germline V gene. In DNA, the CDR3 is TGTGCCAGCAGCGTAGCGTCGGAAGCAGTGGTCACTGAAGCTTTCTTT. Translated: CASSVASEAVVTEAFF.

The chain employs TRBV12-5 and TRBJ2-2, with D unclear. Per germline, CDR1 LGHNT and CDR2 FRNRAP. This CDR3 region has 14 residues. V dropped 1 base and J dropped 7 bases, with 10 bases sitting between them. In nucleotides, the CDR3 is TGTGCTAGTGGTTTGGGGACGTCTTACGGGGAGCTGTTTTTT. It translates to CASGLGTSYGELFF.

This rearrangement joins TRBV7-9 to TRBJ2-7; TRBD1 matches at 9 bases. The CDR3 has 12 residues. Germline CDR1 reads SEHNR; CDR2 reads FQNEAQ (reference sequence). With V trimmed by 6 bases and J by 5 bases, 2 bases remained unmatched. DNA for the CDR3: TGTGCCAGCAGTCGGACAGGGGACGAGCAGTACTTC. This encodes CASSRTGDEQYF. Using reference TRBV7-9 and TRBJ2-7 for the parts outside the CDR3, the full variable domain is DTGVSQNPRHKITKRGQNVTFRCDPISEHNRLYWYRQTLGQGPEFLTYFQNEAQLEKSRLLSDRFSAERPKGSFSTLEIQRTEQGDSAMYLCASSRTGDEQYFGPGTRLTVT.

The V and J genes are TRBV9 and TRBJ2-5; 8 bases are a match to TRBD1. CDR1 SGDLS and CDR2 YYNGEE come from the germline V gene. The junction had 6 bases not matched to a gene; V was cut back by 0 bases and J by 5 bases. The CDR3 extends over 15 amino acids. The CDR3 DNA follows: TGTGCCAGCAGCGTAGCCAGGGGGCTGCTTGAGACCCAGTACTTC. Amino acid sequence: CASSVARGLLETQYF.

This clone was recorded only once. The chain joins TRBV19 to TRBJ1-2, with D possibly being TRBD1 (5 bases). The germline CDR1 and CDR2 sequences are LNHDA and SQIVND (reference sequence). Trimming pared 5 bases from V and 8 bases from J, leaving 15 bases between. The CDR3 totals 13 residues. The CDR3 here is CASSVTGVGGYTF. The CDR3 nucleotides are TGTGCCAGTAGTGTGACGGGGGTGGGAGGCTACACCTTC.

On this clone itself: The germline gene is not matched at one end of the junction; a read error may be the cause. The chain has TRBV11-2 and TRBJ1-2, with 7 bases aligning to TRBD1. CDR1 and CDR2 (germline): SGHAT, FQNNGV. The CDR3 runs 13 residues. CDR3: CASSPMEGTGVNF. CDR3 nucleotides: TGTGCCAGCAGCCCAATGGAGGGAACAGGGGTGAACTTC.

V usage is TRBV15 and J usage is TRBJ1-1; a weak D match, TRBD1 (5 bases). This CDR3 spans 16 amino acids. Trimming took 0 bases from V and 1 from J, leaving 12 bases between them. Looked up from germline, CDR1 is LNHNV and CDR2 is YYDKDF (reference sequence). CDR3 DNA: TGTGCCACCAGCAGAGATACGCAGGGCCGGAACACTGAAGCTTTCTTT. It yields the protein CATSRDTQGRNTEAFF.

The chain couples TRBV5-6 to TRBJ2-7; a possible D gene is TRBD2 (7 bases). With 2 bases removed from V and 0 bases from J, the gap between germline ends came to 12 bases. CDR1 is SGHDT, CDR2 YYEEEE, per germline. The CDR3 covers 15 residues. This CDR3 is CASSLGGANSYEQYF. The CDR3, as DNA: TGTGCCAGCAGCTTAGGGGGGGCGAACTCCTACGAGCAGTACTTC.

This clone has a handful of counts. The chain joins TRBV6-5 to TRBJ1-3; D is uncertain. Per germline, CDR1 MNHEY and CDR2 SVGAGI. CDR3 size: 12 residues. V was cut by 5 bases and J by 7 bases, with 9 bases left in between. The CDR3 region is CASSTVGNTIYF. The CDR3 DNA reads TGTGCCAGCAGTACCGTGGGGAACACCATATATTTT.

This sequence joins TRBV7-9 and TRBJ2-5, with TRBD2 matching 10 bases. This CDR3 has 16 residues. V lost 1 base to trimming and J lost 0 bases; unmatched junction nucleotides: 2. CDR1 SEHNR and CDR2 FQNEAQ come from the germline V gene (reference sequence). CDR3 residues: CASSLVSGGYQETQYF. CDR3 coding DNA: TGTGCCAGCAGCTTAGTTAGCGGGGGGTACCAAGAGACCCAGTACTTC.

The chain carries TRBV6-5 and TRBJ2-7, with TRBD1 matching 8 bases. CDR1 is MNHEY and CDR2 is SVGAGI in the germline V gene. V was pared by 6 bases and J by 1 base, with 8 bases of the junction left unmatched. This CDR3 has 15 amino acids. This CDR3 reads CASRSDRGASYEQYF. CDR3 coding DNA: TGTGCCAGCAGGTCCGACAGGGGTGCATCCTACGAGCAGTACTTC.

The CDR3 DNA reads TGCAGCGTCAAGGGGTACATTCAGTACTTC. Its translation is CSVKGYIQYF. This chain uses TRBV29-1 with TRBJ2-4, with a weak D call TRBD1 (5 bases). The CDR3 runs 10 residues. The V gene lost 6 bases and the J gene lost 8 bases, with 8 bases spanning the gap. Looked up from germline, CDR1 is SQVTM and CDR2 is ANQGSEA.

This clone was counted a single time. The chain joins TRBV27 to TRBJ1-2; D gene ambiguous. The V gene's germline CDR1 is MNHEY and CDR2 SMNVEV (reference sequence). Trimming shortened V by 6 bases and J by 8 bases, and 16 bases separated the two germline ends. This CDR3 comprises 13 residues. CDR3 nucleotide sequence: TGTGCCAGCAGGGGAACTACCATCGGCGGCTACACCTTC. As protein: CASRGTTIGGYTF.

The rearrangement uses TRBV5-8 and TRBJ2-2, with D perhaps TRBD1 (5 bases). The CDR3 sequence is 14 residues long. Trimming removed 4 bases from V and 5 bases from J, with 12 bases in between. Germline V lookup: CDR1 SGHTS, CDR2 YDEGEE. CDR3 in amino acids: CASSPLKGTGELFF. Here the CDR3 DNA reads TGTGCCAGCAGCCCACTAAAGGGGACCGGGGAGCTGTTTTTT. Together with reference TRBV5-8 and TRBJ2-2, the CDR3 gives the full variable domain: EAGVTQSPTHLIKTRGQQATLRCSPISGHTSVYWYQQALGLGLQFLLWYDEGEERNRGNFPPRFSGRQFPNYSSELNVNALELEDSALYLCASSPLKGTGELFFGEGSRLTVL.